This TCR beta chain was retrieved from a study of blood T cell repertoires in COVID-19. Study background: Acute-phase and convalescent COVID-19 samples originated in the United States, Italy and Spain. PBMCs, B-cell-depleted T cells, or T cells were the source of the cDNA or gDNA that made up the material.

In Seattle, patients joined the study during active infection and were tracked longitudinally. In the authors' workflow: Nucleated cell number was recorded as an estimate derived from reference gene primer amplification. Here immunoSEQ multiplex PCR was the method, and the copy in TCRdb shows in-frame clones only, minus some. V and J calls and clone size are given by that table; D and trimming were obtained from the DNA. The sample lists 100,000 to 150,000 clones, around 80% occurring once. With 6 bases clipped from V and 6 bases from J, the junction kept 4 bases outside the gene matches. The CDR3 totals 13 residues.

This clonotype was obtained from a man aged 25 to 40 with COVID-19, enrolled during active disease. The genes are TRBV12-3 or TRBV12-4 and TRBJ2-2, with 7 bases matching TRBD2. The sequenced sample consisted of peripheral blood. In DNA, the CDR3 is TGTGCCAGCAGGGGGAGCGGGGCCGGGGAGCTGTTTTTT. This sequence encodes CASRGSGAGELFF.